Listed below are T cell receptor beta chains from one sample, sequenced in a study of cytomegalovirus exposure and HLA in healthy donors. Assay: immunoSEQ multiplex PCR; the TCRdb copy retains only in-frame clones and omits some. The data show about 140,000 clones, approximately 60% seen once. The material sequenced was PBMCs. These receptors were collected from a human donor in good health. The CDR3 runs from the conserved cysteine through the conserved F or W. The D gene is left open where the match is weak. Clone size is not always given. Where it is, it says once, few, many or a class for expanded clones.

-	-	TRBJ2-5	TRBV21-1	TGTGCCAGCAGCAAAGCCGGGAGGCTCCTCCAACAAGAGACCCAGTACTTC	CASSKAGRLLQQETQYF
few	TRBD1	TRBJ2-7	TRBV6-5	TGTGCCAGCAGGGACAGGAGGTCTGGCGAGCAGTACTTC	CASRDRRSGEQYF
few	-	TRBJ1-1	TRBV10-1	TGCGCCAGCAGTGACCTCCCAGGGGCCTCTCGGGGCAGTGACGCTTTCTTT	CASSDLPGASRGSDAFF
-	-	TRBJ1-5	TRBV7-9	TGTGCCAGCAGCTTAGGCGCCGGAGGAAATCAGCCCCAGCATTTT	CASSLGAGGNQPQHF
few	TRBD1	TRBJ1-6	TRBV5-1	TGCGCCAGCAGCTTGGGGGGGACAGGGCACAATTCACCCCTCCACTTT	CASSLGGTGHNSPLHF
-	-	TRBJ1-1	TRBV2	TGTGCCAGCAGGCCGGGTCTTCAGAACACTGAAGCTTTCTTT	CASRPGLQNTEAFF
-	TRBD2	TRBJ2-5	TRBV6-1	TGTGCCAGCCTTTGGGAGGGCGTTGGGAAGACCCAGTACTTC	CASLWEGVGKTQYF
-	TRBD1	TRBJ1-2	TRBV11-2	TGTGCCAGCAGCCAGGACAGGGCGAGCTATGGCTACACCTTC	CASSQDRASYGYTF
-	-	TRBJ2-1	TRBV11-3	TGTGCCAGCAGCTTAGGCGGAACCTACAATGAGCAGTTCTTC	CASSLGGTYNEQFF
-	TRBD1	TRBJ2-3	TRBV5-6	TGTGCCAGCAGCTTTGGGACAGGGAGGACAGATACGCAGTATTTT	CASSFGTGRTDTQYF
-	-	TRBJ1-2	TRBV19	TGTGCCAGTAGTATCTATAGCTCTAACTATGGCTACACCTTC	CASSIYSSNYGYTF